Below, 18 T cell receptor beta chains from the same sample are listed, as sequenced in a study of blood T cells in healthy people across ages. A second PCR, run for about 7 to 12 cycles, used a sample-barcoded 5' primer plus a J-beta primer mix. TCRdb itself ran the 5' RACE reads through MiXCR, one entry per CDR3 protein. The table shows about 670,000 distinct CDR3 sequences, with over 40% occurring only once. Sequencing was done on a sample of blood. The receptors derive from an elderly man in good health.

The V gene is TRBV15, the J gene TRBJ1-6; D perhaps matches TRBD1 (6 bases). CDR3 length equals 16 residues. Germline V gene data show CDR1 as LNHNV and CDR2 as YYDKDF (reference sequence). Trimming removed 0 bases at V and 6 bases at J, with 12 bases between. Here the CDR3 DNA reads TGTGCCACCAGCAGAGATAGGGGGACGGGTAATTCACCCCTCCACTTT. Amino acids: CATSRDRGTGNSPLHF.

A few counts support this clonotype. The rearrangement uses TRBV10-1 and TRBJ2-1; TRBD2 aligns across 14 bases. CDR1 is WNHNN, CDR2 SYGVQD, per germline (reference sequence). V shed 6 bases, J shed 2 bases, and the junction held 6 bases outside the gene matches. CDR3 length: 17 residues. The CDR3 is CASSLTSGRGPYNEQFF. CDR3 DNA sequence: TGCGCCAGCAGCTTGACTAGCGGGAGGGGTCCCTACAATGAGCAGTTCTTC.

V gene TRBV7-6 combines with J gene TRBJ1-4; tentatively, D is TRBD1 (6 bases). The CDR3 runs 14 residues. Germline assignment: CDR1 SGHVS and CDR2 FNYEAQ. Trimming shortened V by 5 bases and J by 8 bases, and 15 bases separated the two germline ends. The CDR3 sequence is CASSAWTAGEKLFF. The CDR3 DNA follows: TGTGCCAGCAGCGCTTGGACAGCTGGGGAAAAACTGTTTTTT.

This clonotype was detected a few times. The chain couples TRBV6-4 to TRBJ2-3; perhaps D is TRBD1 or TRBD2 (5 bases each). The CDR3 consists of 15 residues. Germline lookup yields CDR1 MRHNA and CDR2 SNTAGT. V was shortened by 3 bases and J by 2 bases, with 12 bases between the two germline ends. CDR3 sequence: CASSEVYGATDTQYF. The CDR3, as DNA: TGTGCCAGCAGTGAAGTTTACGGGGCCACAGATACGCAGTATTTT.

The chain joins TRBV12-5 to TRBJ1-1; D perhaps matches TRBD1 (5 bases). The ends were cut back, 2 bases at V and 0 bases at J, with 13 bases in the middle. Germline V CDR1 and CDR2: LGHNT, FRNRAP. The CDR3 length is 16 residues. CDR3 nucleotide sequence: TGTGCTAGTGGTTTGCCCCCGGGACGGATGAACACTGAAGCTTTCTTT. Its protein is CASGLPPGRMNTEAFF.

This clonotype has a handful of counts. CDR3 bases: TGCAGTGCTACCCGATCTAGCGGAACAAAGAATGAGCAGTTCTTC. Its protein product is CSATRSSGTKNEQFF. V and J are TRBV20-1 and TRBJ2-1; 7 bases agree with TRBD2. The germline gives CDR1 DFQATT, CDR2 SNEGSKA (reference sequence). Germline trimming cut 4 bases from V and 7 bases from J; bases unmatched to any gene: 13. This CDR3 spans 15 amino acids.

Of note for this clonotype: Given the absence of the conserved phenylalanine or tryptophan at the CDR3 end, a read error is likely. This chain joins TRBV7-6 and TRBJ2-1; D gene unclear. Germline CDR1 and CDR2: SGHVS and FNYEAQ. The CDR3 has 13 residues. V lost 4 bases to trimming and J lost 4 bases, with 8 bases between them. The CDR3, as DNA: TGTGCCAGCAGCTCTACCCTTTACAATGAGCAGTTCCTC. It codes for CASSSTLYNEQFL.

V and J are TRBV25-1 and TRBJ1-1; D possibly corresponds to TRBD1 (5 bases). V lost 5 bases, J lost 2 bases, and 15 bases lay in between. CDR1 is MGHDK, CDR2 SYGVNS, per germline. The CDR3 length is 15 residues. CDR3 sequence (DNA): TGTGCCAGCAGTCCCTCGGGACGGACCAACACTGAAGCTTTCTTT. Its protein product is CASSPSGRTNTEAFF.

This clonotype was observed a few times. The V call is TRBV4-2, the J call TRBJ1-2, with D unclear. This CDR3 region has 14 residues. V was cut by 0 bases and J by 0 bases, with 5 bases left in between. Per the germline V gene, CDR1 is LGHNA and CDR2 is YNFKEQ. CDR3 sequence reads: CASSQENANYGYTF. As DNA, the CDR3 is TGTGCCAGCAGCCAAGAAAACGCTAACTATGGCTACACCTTC.

This clonotype has only a few counts. The V gene is TRBV9, the J gene TRBJ2-2; D uncertain. Per germline, CDR1 SGDLS and CDR2 YYNGEE. The CDR3 is made up of 13 amino acids. V shed 0 bases and J shed 8 bases, with 8 bases lying between them. DNA of the CDR3: TGTGCCAGCAGCGTAGCCCCCGGTGGGGAGCTGTTTTTT. Encoded protein: CASSVAPGGELFF.

This clonotype occurred many times. J is TRBJ1-2 and V is TRBV27; D gene unclear. The germline V gene encodes CDR1 MNHEY and CDR2 SMNVEV (reference sequence). Trimming cost V 5 bases and J 4 bases, with 14 bases left between them. The CDR3 has 14 amino acids. Written as DNA, the CDR3 is TGTGCCAGCAGTATGAGAAATCCGGTCTATGGCTACACCTTC. Amino acids: CASSMRNPVYGYTF.

In this sample, this clonotype turned up a few times. This chain links TRBV7-8 with TRBJ2-6; D may be TRBD1 or TRBD2 (7 bases each). Looked up from germline, CDR1 is SGHVS and CDR2 is FQNEAQ. This CDR3 comprises 14 residues. Between the trimmed V and J ends, which lost 11 bases and 4 bases, there was a span of 15 bases. The CDR3 loop is CAPGGAQGANVLTF. CDR3 coding DNA: TGTGCCCCAGGGGGGGCGCAAGGGGCCAACGTCCTGACTTTC. Based on the CDR3 plus reference TRBV7-8 and TRBJ2-6, the full variable domain is GAGVSQSPRYKVAKRGQDVALRCDPISGHVSLFWYQQALGQGPEFLTYFQNEAQLDKSGLPSDRFFAERPEGSVSTLKIQRTQQEDSAVYLCAPGGAQGANVLTFGAGSRLTVL.

This chain uses TRBV6-4 with TRBJ2-7; D is unresolved. Trimming took 6 bases from V and 0 from J, leaving 15 bases between them. CDR3 length: 15 residues. Per germline, CDR1 MRHNA and CDR2 SNTAGT. DNA for the CDR3: TGTGCCAGCAGCGCAGAAATATCTAGCTCCTACGAGCAGTACTTC. Encoded protein: CASSAEISSSYEQYF.

This chain links TRBV20-1 with TRBJ2-7; TRBD1 aligns across 7 bases. Germline lookup yields CDR1 DFQATT and CDR2 SNEGSKA (reference sequence). The CDR3 runs 11 residues. The CDR3 nucleotides read TGCATTGCGAGGACAGGCTACGAGCAGTACTTC. It encodes CIARTGYEQYF.

This clonotype showed up just a few times. The rearrangement uses TRBV27 and TRBJ2-1, with TRBD1 matching over 9 bases. Germline CDR1 MNHEY, CDR2 SMNVEV (reference sequence). Germline trimming cut 10 bases from V and 8 bases from J; bases unmatched to any gene: 12. The CDR3 has 14 residues. The CDR3 protein is CATGLVTGGDEQFF. For the CDR3, the DNA is TGTGCCACCGGACTAGTGACAGGGGGTGATGAGCAGTTCTTC.

The CDR3 sequence is CASRPGLAGAETQYF. CDR3 nucleotides: TGTGCCAGCAGACCCGGACTAGCGGGAGCGGAGACCCAGTACTTC. The chain is built from TRBV12-3 or TRBV12-4 and TRBJ2-5; 13 bases fit TRBD2. The V and J ends lost 6 bases and 5 bases, in that order; junction bases with no gene match: 6. The CDR3 has 15 residues.

This rearrangement joins TRBV6-2 or TRBV6-3 to TRBJ2-3; D not resolved. The ends were cut back, 6 bases at V and 1 base at J, with 17 bases in the middle. Germline-derived CDR1 and CDR2 are MNHEY and SVGEGT. This CDR3 is built from 16 residues. The DNA for the CDR3 is TGTGCCAGCAGAACCGAGGTATCCGGAGGCACAGATACGCAGTATTTT. It yields the protein CASRTEVSGGTDTQYF.

This clonotype was observed a few times. The chain links TRBV7-8 to TRBJ1-1, with 7 bases matching TRBD1. Per germline, CDR1 SGHVS and CDR2 FQNEAQ. The CDR3 length is 16 residues. Trimming removed 4 bases from V and 4 bases from J; junction bases left unmatched: 12. The CDR3 DNA reads as TGTGCCAGCAGCTCAGGGGGGGGGCAGGGCCTCACTGAAGCTTTCTTT. Amino acids: CASSSGGGQGLTEAFF.